The 8 T cell receptor beta chains presented below share a single source sample, sequenced in a study of T cell responses to AZD1222 COVID-19 vaccine. Sequencing used immunoSEQ multiplex PCR; TCRdb keeps in-frame clones, though not all of them. The sample yields roughly 65,000 clones, around 78% seen once. The specimen was peripheral blood, collected 28 days after the second AZD1222 dose. These receptors were obtained from an adult who received the AZD1222 COVID-19 vaccine.

The chain has TRBV19 and TRBJ1-2, with D possibly TRBD1 on 6 matching bases. V lost 9 bases to trimming and J lost 4 bases, with 18 bases between them. Germline V gives CDR1 LNHDA, CDR2 SQIVND (reference sequence). The CDR3 is 14 amino acids. CDR3 residues: CASQEVGAVYGYTF. Written as DNA, the CDR3 is TGTGCCAGCCAGGAGGTGGGGGCGGTCTATGGCTACACCTTC. Based on the CDR3 plus reference TRBV19 and TRBJ1-2, the full variable domain is DGGITQSPKYLFRKEGQNVTLSCEQNLNHDAMYWYRQDPGQGLRLIYYSQIVNDFQKGDIAEGYSVSREKKESFPLTVTSAQKNPTAFYLCASQEVGAVYGYTFGSGTRLTVV.

The V and J genes are TRBV21-1 and TRBJ2-7. TRBV21-1 is deemed a pseudogene. This CDR3 has 14 amino acids. The CDR3 protein is CASRQERPLKGQYF. For the CDR3, the DNA is TGTGCCAGCCGCCAAGAACGACCACTCAAGGGGCAGTACTTC.

This clone was picked up one time. The CDR3 DNA sequence: TGTGCCAGCAGCCAAGATTTGACACGTGGAAACACCATATATTTT. This encodes CASSQDLTRGNTIYF. The chain combines TRBV3-1 (or the pseudogene TRBV3-2) with TRBJ1-3; D remains unclear. Per germline, CDR1 LGHDT and CDR2 YNNKEL (reference sequence). The length of the CDR3 is 15 residues. V shed 0 bases and J shed 3 bases, with 9 bases lying between them.

This chain links TRBV9 with TRBJ2-2, with D possibly matching TRBD2 (6 bases). The CDR3 spans 16 residues. The germline V and J ends were trimmed by 4 bases and 4 bases, with 17 bases remaining between them. Per germline, CDR1 SGDLS and CDR2 YYNGEE. The CDR3 bases are TGTGCCAGCAGCCCGCGGGACCGCTCTGGCACCGGGGAGCTGTTTTTT. Its protein is CASSPRDRSGTGELFF.

V gene TRBV11-2 combines with J gene TRBJ1-6; perhaps TRBD1 as D (5 bases). The germline CDR1 and CDR2 sequences are SGHAT and FQNNGV. The CDR3 loop spans 15 amino acids. Trimming removed 3 bases from V and 5 bases from J, with 11 bases in between. The CDR3 DNA is TGTGCCAGCAGCTTGCGGGGGACGGATAATTCACCCCTCCACTTT. This encodes CASSLRGTDNSPLHF.

This chain joins TRBV7-2 and TRBJ1-6; 7 bases agree with TRBD1. CDR3 length: 15 residues. The germline V gene encodes CDR1 SGHTA and CDR2 FQGNSA. V was pared by 5 bases and J by 7 bases, with 8 bases of the junction left unmatched. The DNA for the CDR3 is TGTGCCAGCAGCGCCCGACAGGGTCGCAATTCACCCCTCCACTTT. Translated, it gives CASSARQGRNSPLHF.

The CDR3 DNA is TGTGCCAGCAGCGCGGGGGTGGCCAACGTCCTGACTTTC. Its translation is CASSAGVANVLTF. This rearrangement joins TRBV7-2 to TRBJ2-6; the match to TRBD2 covers 7 bases. The CDR3 length is 13 residues. Losses at the gene ends were 5 bases for V and 6 bases for J; bases not matched to a gene: 1. Germline V CDR1 and CDR2: SGHTA, FQGNSA.

This chain links TRBV25-1 with TRBJ1-4, with TRBD1 matching 8 bases. V trimming: 4 bases; J trimming: 8 bases; junction bases outside the gene matches: 9. The CDR3 is 15 residues long. From germline, CDR1 is MGHDK and CDR2 SYGVNS. The CDR3 DNA sequence: TGTGCCAGCAGTGCGCGACAGGGGATAAGGGAAAAACTGTTTTTT. The encoded protein is CASSARQGIREKLFF. Full variable domain (missing parts from reference TRBV25-1 and TRBJ1-4): EADIYQTPRYLVIGTGKKITLECSQTMGHDKMYWYQQDPGMELHLIHYSYGVNSTEKGDLSSESTVSRIRTEHFPLTLESARPSHTSQYLCASSARQGIREKLFFGSGTQLSVL.